A selection of T cell receptor beta chains follows, all from one sample in a study of T-cell reconstitution after alpha-beta-depleted transplantation in children. One entry per CDR3 protein, called by TCRdb with MiXCR from the PCR reads. The sample has 210,000 or so distinct CDR3 sequences; approximately 10% are singletons. This material consisted of PBMCs, taken before TCRalphabeta/CD19-depleted stem cell transplant. These receptors all stem from a child younger than two with acute myeloid leukemia, due to receive a stem cell transplant. Each CDR3 is given without its conserved first and last residue.

TRBV20-1	TRBJ2-1	SARDYSGGNTLYNEQF
TRBV12-3/TRBV12-4	TRBJ2-7	ASSSDSNYEQY
TRBV7-3	TRBJ2-1	ASSLGSRGYEQF
TRBV20-1	TRBJ2-3	SAPPRDGLGADTQY
TRBV7-8	TRBJ1-1	ASSTRPTANTEAF
TRBV28	TRBJ1-1	ASSSSGTGGTEAF
TRBV12-3/TRBV12-4	TRBJ2-5	ASSLDATGRRQETQY
TRBV30	TRBJ1-1	AWSEQGWTEAF
TRBV18	TRBJ2-3	ASSPLAESTDTQY
TRBV6-4	TRBJ2-2	ASSEKASEITGELF
TRBV5-1	TRBJ2-7	ASSHGKGFEQY
TRBV23-1	TRBJ2-7	ASSPIRDRANEQY
TRBV6-2/TRBV6-3	TRBJ2-3	ASSYPKRGTDTQY
TRBV4-1	TRBJ2-1	ASSQAPLAGGGYNEQF
TRBV20-1	TRBJ1-1	SARGQNTEAF
TRBV7-2	TRBJ2-5	ASSLRLAGGGETQY
TRBV27	TRBJ1-5	ASKQGRGQPQH
TRBV10-3	TRBJ2-2	AITRTTGELF
TRBV6-1	TRBJ1-1	ASSPKGGTYEAF
TRBV3-1	TRBJ2-1	ASSLRGGPSVNEQF
TRBV30	TRBJ1-5	AFDRGGQPQH
TRBV19	TRBJ1-5	ASTTGTFNQPQH
TRBV29-1	TRBJ1-1	SAEQGARSEAF
TRBV12-3/TRBV12-4	TRBJ1-3	ASSFSGVAGNTIY